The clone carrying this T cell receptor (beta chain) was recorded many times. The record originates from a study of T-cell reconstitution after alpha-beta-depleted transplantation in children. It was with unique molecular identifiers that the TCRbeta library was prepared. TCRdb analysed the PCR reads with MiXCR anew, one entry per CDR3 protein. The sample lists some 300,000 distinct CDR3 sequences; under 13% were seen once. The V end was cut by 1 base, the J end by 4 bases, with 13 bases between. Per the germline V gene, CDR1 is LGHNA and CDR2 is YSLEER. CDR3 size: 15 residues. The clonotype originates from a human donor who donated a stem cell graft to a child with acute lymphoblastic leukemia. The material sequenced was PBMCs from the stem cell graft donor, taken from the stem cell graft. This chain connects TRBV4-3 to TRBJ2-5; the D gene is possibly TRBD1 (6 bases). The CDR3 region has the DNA TGCGCCAGCAGCCAAGGCCAGGGGCACGGAGAGACCCAGTACTTC. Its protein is CASSQGQGHGETQYF.